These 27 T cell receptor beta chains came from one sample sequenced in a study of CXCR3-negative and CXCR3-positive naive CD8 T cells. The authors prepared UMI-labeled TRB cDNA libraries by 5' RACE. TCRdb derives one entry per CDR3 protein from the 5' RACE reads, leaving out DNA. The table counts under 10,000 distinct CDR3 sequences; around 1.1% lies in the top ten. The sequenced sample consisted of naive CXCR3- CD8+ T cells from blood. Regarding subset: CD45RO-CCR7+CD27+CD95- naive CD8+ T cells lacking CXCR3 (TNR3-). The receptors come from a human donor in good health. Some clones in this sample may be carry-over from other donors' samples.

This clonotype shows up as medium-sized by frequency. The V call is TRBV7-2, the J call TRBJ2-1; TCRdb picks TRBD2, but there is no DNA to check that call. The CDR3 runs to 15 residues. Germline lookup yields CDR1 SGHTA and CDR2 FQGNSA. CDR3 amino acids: CASSHRLAGWDEQFF.

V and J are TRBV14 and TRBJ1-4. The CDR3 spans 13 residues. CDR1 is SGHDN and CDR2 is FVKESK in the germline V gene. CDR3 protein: CASSRPKNEKLFF.

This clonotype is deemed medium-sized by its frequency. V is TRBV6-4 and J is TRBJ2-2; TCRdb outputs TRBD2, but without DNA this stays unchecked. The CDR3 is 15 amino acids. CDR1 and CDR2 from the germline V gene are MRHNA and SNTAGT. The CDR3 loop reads CASSRLAGVPGELFF.

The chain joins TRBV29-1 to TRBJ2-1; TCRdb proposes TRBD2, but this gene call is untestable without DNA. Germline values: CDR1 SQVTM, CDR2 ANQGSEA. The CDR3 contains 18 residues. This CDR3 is CSVEDPTSGRGQYNEQFF.

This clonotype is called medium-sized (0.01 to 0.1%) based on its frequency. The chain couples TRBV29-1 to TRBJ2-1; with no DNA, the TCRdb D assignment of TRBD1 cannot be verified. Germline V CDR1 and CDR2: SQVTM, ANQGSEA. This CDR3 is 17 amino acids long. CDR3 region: CSGRAQNAKRGDNEQFF.

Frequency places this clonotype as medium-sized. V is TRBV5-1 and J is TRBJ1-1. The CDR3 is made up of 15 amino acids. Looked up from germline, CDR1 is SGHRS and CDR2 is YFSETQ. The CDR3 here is CASSSEQLLDTEAFF.

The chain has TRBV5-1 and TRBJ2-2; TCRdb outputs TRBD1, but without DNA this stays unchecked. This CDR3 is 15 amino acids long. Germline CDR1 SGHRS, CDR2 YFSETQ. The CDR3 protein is CASSSVGTGTGELFF.

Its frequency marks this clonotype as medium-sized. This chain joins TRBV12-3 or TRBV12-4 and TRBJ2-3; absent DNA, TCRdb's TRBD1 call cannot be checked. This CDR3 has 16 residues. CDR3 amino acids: CASSAPGTGGTDTQYF.

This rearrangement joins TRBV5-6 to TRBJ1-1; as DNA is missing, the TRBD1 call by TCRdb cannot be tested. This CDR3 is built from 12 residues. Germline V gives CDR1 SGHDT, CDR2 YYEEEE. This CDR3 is CASSFGGPEAFF. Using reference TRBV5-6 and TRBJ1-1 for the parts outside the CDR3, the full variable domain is DAGVTQSPTHLIKTRGQQVTLRCSPKSGHDTVSWYQQALGQGPQFIFQYYEEEERQRGNFPDRFSGHQFPNYSSELNVNALLLGDSALYLCASSFGGPEAFFGQGTRLTVV.

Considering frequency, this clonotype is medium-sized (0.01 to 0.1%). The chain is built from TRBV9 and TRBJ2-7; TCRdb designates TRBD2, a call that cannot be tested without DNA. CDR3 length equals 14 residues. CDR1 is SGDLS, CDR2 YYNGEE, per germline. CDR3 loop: CASGPSGRAYEQYF.

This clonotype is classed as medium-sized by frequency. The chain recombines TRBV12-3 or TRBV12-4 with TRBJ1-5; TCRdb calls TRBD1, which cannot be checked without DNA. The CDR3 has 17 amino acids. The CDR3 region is CASSFSAGQGVDQPQHF.

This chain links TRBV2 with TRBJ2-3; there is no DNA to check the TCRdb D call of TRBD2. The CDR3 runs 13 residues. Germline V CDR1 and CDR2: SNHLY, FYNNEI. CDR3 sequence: CASKSGLDYTQYF.

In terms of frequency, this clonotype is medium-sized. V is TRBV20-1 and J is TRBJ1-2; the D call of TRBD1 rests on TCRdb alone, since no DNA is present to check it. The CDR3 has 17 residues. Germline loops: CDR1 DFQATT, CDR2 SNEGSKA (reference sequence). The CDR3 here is CSARVLGGQGDGYGYTF.

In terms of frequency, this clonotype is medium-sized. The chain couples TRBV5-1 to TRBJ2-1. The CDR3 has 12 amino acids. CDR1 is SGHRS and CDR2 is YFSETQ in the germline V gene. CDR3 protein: CASSLENGEQFF.

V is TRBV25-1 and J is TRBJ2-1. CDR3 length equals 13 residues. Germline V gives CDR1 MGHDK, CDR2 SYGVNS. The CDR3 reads CASSELGLNEQFF.

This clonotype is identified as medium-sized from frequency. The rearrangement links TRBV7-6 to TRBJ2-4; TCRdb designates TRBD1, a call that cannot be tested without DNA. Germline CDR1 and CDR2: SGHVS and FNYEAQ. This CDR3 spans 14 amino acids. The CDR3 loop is CASSTQPTGNIQYF.

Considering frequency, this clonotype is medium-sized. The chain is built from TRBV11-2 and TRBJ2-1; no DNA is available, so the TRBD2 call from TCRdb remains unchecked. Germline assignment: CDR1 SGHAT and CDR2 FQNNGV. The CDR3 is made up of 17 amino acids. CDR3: CASSLGAAGNNYNEQFF.

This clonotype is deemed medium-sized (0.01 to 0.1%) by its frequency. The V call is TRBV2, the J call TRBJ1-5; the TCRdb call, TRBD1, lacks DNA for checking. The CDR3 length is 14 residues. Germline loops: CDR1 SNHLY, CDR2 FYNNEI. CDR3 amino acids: CASRGTGGNQPQHF. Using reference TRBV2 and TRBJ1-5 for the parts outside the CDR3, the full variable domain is EPEVTQTPSHQVTQMGQEVILRCVPISNHLYFYWYRQILGQKVEFLVSFYNNEISEKSEIFDDQFSVERPDGSNFTLKIRSTKLEDSAMYFCASRGTGGNQPQHFGDGTRLSIL.

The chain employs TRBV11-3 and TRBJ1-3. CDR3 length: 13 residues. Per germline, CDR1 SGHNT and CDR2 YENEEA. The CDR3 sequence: CASSGGAGNTIYF.

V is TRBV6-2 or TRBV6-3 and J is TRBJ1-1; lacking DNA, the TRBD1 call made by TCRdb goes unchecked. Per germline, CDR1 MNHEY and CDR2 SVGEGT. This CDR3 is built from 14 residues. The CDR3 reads CASSYGDRGPEAFF.

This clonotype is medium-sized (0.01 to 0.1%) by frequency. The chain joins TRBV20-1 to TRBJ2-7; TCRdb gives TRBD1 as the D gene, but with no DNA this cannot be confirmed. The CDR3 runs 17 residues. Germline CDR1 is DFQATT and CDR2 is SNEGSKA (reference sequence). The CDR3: CSARDYLARGESYEQYF.

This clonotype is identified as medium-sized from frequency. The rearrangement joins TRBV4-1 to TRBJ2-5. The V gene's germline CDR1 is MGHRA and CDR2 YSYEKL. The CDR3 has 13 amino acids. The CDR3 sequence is CASSQEPQETQYF.

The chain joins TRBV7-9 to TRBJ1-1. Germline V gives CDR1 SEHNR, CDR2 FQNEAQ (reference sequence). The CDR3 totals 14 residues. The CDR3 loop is CASSLSSGLTEAFF.

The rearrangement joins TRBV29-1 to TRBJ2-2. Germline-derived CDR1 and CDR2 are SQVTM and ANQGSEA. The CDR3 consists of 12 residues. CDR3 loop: CSVERRNGELFF.

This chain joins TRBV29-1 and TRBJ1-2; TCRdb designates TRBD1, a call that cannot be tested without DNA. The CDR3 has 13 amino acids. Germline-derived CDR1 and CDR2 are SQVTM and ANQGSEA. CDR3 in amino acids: CSAVDRPYGGYTF.

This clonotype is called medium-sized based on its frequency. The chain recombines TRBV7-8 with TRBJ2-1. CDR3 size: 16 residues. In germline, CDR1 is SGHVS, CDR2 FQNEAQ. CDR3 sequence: CASSLAGVIPYNEQFF. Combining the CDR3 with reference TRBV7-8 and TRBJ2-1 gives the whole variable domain GAGVSQSPRYKVAKRGQDVALRCDPISGHVSLFWYQQALGQGPEFLTYFQNEAQLDKSGLPSDRFFAERPEGSVSTLKIQRTQQEDSAVYLCASSLAGVIPYNEQFFGPGTRLTVL.

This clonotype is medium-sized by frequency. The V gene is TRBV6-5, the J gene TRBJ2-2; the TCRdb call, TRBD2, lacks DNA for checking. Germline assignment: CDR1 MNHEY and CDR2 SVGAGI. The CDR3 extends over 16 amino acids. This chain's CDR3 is CASSYSIPGPTGELFF.